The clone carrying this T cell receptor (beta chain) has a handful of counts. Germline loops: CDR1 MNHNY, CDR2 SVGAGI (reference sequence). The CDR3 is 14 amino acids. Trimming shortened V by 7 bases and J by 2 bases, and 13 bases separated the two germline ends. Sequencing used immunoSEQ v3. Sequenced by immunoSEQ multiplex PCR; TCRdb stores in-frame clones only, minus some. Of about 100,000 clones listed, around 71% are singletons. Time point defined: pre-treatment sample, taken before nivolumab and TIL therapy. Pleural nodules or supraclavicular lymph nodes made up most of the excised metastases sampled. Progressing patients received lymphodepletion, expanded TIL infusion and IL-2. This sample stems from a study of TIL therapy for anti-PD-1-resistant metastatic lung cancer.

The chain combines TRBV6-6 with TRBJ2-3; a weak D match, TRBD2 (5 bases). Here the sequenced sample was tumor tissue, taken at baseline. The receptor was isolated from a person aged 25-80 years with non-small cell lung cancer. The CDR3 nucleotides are TGTGCCAGCACCTCCCCGGGGTACACAGATACGCAGTATTTT. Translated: CASTSPGYTDTQYF.